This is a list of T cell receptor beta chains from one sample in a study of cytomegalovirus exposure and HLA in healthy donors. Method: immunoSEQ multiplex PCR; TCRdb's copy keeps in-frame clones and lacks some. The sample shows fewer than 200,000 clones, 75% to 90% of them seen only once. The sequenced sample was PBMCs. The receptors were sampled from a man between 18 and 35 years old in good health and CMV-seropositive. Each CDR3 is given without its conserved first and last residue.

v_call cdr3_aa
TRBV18 ASSWMDGPGESQH
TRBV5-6 ASSSDRVLETQY
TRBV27 ASALRVDTEAF
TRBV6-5 ASRPRGGLNEQF
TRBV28 ASSLSYGTNGGANVLT
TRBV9 ASSVESGASSYNEQF
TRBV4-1 ASSQGLERQGFIYGYT
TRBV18 ASSPGGAETQY
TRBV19 ASSGGLAGGIYNEQF
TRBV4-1 ASSQGTGTEAF
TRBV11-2 ASSSGQPPGELF
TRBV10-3 AISDPGQSSYEQY
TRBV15 ATSMALGRGYEQY
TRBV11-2 ASSSGTGGLYEQY
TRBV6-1 ASSESEGLAGDIQY
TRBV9 ASSIRSNTEAF
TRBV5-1 ASSYGLAGADTQY
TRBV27 ASRSGVNSGNTIY
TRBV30 AWSAHSVSYNEQF
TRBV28 ASSKGQVLEKLF
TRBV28 ASEAFASGKDTQY
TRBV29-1 SVDSTGYGYT
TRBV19 ASGLREETEQY
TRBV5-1 ASSSDTYSGNTIY
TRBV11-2 ASSLGGGLQETQY
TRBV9 ASSEGRGDTQY
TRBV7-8 ASSSDSGGNQPQH
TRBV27 ASSRGGANVLT
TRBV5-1 ASSLASMEYEQY
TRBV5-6 ASSLAGVAPEAF
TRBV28 ASSTQGAHQPQH
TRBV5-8 ASSLDRGKYGYT
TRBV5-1 ASSEDRTYNEQF
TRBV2 ASSEQTSSYGELF
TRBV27 ASSLSGFPSSTDTQY
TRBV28 ASSEDRGLGMSYGYT
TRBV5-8 ASSLPGTGVGEQY